These T cell receptor beta chains were read from a single sample in a study of T cells after yellow fever vaccination. Via MiXCR, TCRdb re-called the 5' RACE reads, giving one row per CDR3 protein. The table shows approximately 140,000 distinct CDR3 sequences, with roughly 8% occurring only once. Specimen: CD4+ T cells sorted from PBMCs, collected 5 days after the yellow fever booster vaccination. These receptors were collected from a young man who received the YFV17D yellow fever vaccine. Each CDR3 is given with its conserved first and last residue. The order of the fields is J gene, V gene, clone size, D gene, CDR3 DNA, CDR3 protein. A D gene is named only where the DNA matches it firmly. A clone size is listed for some rows: how often the clone was seen (once, few, many), or a class if it is expanded.

>TRBJ2-7|TRBV7-9|many|-
TGTGCCAGCAGCAGAGGGGGAAAAGGGAGCTACGAGCAGTACTTC
CASSRGGKGSYEQYF
>TRBJ2-1|TRBV4-2|many|-
TGTGCCAGCAGCCGGGGCAGGAGTGACAATGAGCAGTTCTTC
CASSRGRSDNEQFF
>TRBJ2-5|TRBV11-3|many|TRBD2
TGTGCCAGCAGCTTAATGCTAGCGGGAGAGACCCAGTACTTC
CASSLMLAGETQYF
>TRBJ2-5|TRBV7-2|few|-
TGTGCCAGCAGCTCCACAGGGCTTCGGGCCCAGTACTTC
CASSSTGLRAQYF
>TRBJ2-5|TRBV10-3|-|-
TGTGCCATCAGTGAACACCAAGAGACCCAGTACTTC
CAISEHQETQYF
>TRBJ2-7|TRBV11-2|many|TRBD2
TGTGCCAGCAGCATACTAGCGGGGGCCTACGAGCAGTACTTC
CASSILAGAYEQYF
>TRBJ1-6|TRBV27|many|-
TGTGCCAGCAAGGTGGTCAGGCATAATTCACCCCTCCACTTT
CASKVVRHNSPLHF
>TRBJ2-2|TRBV20-1|many|TRBD1
TGCAGTGCAACACAGGGGTCGGTGGGGGAGCTGTTTTTT
CSATQGSVGELFF
>TRBJ2-5|TRBV4-3|few|-
TGCGCCAGCAGCCAAGATCGGGTAGGCAGCGAGACCCAGTACTTC
CASSQDRVGSETQYF
>TRBJ2-7|TRBV5-1|many|TRBD2
TGCGCCAGCAGCCTGACTAGCGGGAGAGAGTTGTACAACGAGCAGTACTTC
CASSLTSGRELYNEQYF
>TRBJ2-5|TRBV6-6|many|TRBD1
TGTGCCAGCAGCTGGACAGGGGGCGAGACCCAGTACTTC
CASSWTGGETQYF
>TRBJ2-7|TRBV19|many|-
TGTGCCACCCGTGCGGTTGGGGTTCTGTACTTC
CATRAVGVLYF
>TRBJ1-2|TRBV5-1|many|-
TGCGCCAGCAGCTTTGGGACGAATAACTATGGCTACACCTTC
CASSFGTNNYGYTF
>TRBJ1-4|TRBV6-6|once|-
TGTGCCAGCAGGGGAGGGCAGTTTAATGAAAAACTGTTTTTT
CASRGGQFNEKLFF
>TRBJ2-7|TRBV11-1|many|TRBD2
TGTGCCAGCAGCCCACGGGGGGGGACCTACGAGCAGTACTTC
CASSPRGGTYEQYF
>TRBJ2-3|TRBV3-1|-|TRBD1
TGTGCCTGCAGCTTGCGGACAGGGTTCACAGATACGCAGTATTTT
CACSLRTGFTDTQYF
>TRBJ2-5|TRBV5-4|many|TRBD2
TGTGCCAGCAGCTTGCCTAGACTAGCGGGAGTGGAGACCCAGTACTTC
CASSLPRLAGVETQYF
>TRBJ2-5|TRBV7-9|many|TRBD2
TGTGCCAGCAGCTTGACGGGAGGTTATGAGACCCAGTACTTC
CASSLTGGYETQYF
>TRBJ2-5|TRBV19|-|-
TGTGCCACCCAGGACACTTCGAGGCGGAAGGTAGAGACCCAGTACTTC
CATQDTSRRKVETQYF
>TRBJ2-2|TRBV6-2/TRBV6-3|-|-
TGTGCCAGCAGTGTGACTGGGACCGGGGAGCTGTTTTTT
CASSVTGTGELFF
>TRBJ2-3|TRBV6-2/TRBV6-3|many|TRBD2
TGTGCCAGCAGGGGCACTAAAGGGCGGGAGACAGATACGCAGTATTTT
CASRGTKGRETDTQYF
>TRBJ2-1|TRBV20-1|-|TRBD2
TGCAGTGCTATTCTAGCGGGCCGCAATGAGCAGTTCTTC
CSAILAGRNEQFF
>TRBJ2-2|TRBV24-1|many|-
TGTGCCACCAGTGAGTTTCCAGCGAACACCGGGGAGCTGTTTTTT
CATSEFPANTGELFF
>TRBJ2-7|TRBV7-8|many|-
TGTGCCAGCAGCCTGGACAGTCTGGAGCAGTACTTC
CASSLDSLEQYF
>TRBJ2-7|TRBV19|few|TRBD2
TGTGCCAGTAGTACGTCTAGCGGTCCTTACGAGCAGTACTTC
CASSTSSGPYEQYF
>TRBJ1-3|TRBV6-5|many|TRBD1
TGTGCCAGCAGTTACTCGGGACAGGGTGGAAACACCATATATTTT
CASSYSGQGGNTIYF
>TRBJ2-2|TRBV5-1|many|TRBD1
TGCGCCAGCAGCTTGACAGGGGGTATGACCGGGGAGCTGTTTTTT
CASSLTGGMTGELFF
>TRBJ2-6|TRBV18|few|-
TGTGCCAGCTCACCTAGTCCTTCTGGGGCCAACGTCCTGACTTTC
CASSPSPSGANVLTF
>TRBJ2-1|TRBV5-6|many|-
TGTGCCAGCAGCTTGGTTTATTGGGCGAGCTCCTACAATGAGCAGTTCTTC
CASSLVYWASSYNEQFF
>TRBJ2-2|TRBV5-5|many|-
TGTGCCAGCACCAAGACTGGGGTTCCCGGGGAGCTGTTTTTT
CASTKTGVPGELFF
>TRBJ2-2|TRBV7-9|many|-
TGTGCCAGCAGCTTTGGGGGGCCGGTCACCGGGGAGCTGTTTTTT
CASSFGGPVTGELFF
>TRBJ1-4|TRBV7-9|-|-
TGTGCCAGCAGCCAACCCCCATTCAGGCAAACTAATGAAAAACTGTTTTTT
CASSQPPFRQTNEKLFF
>TRBJ2-7|TRBV7-9|many|TRBD2
TGTGCCAGCAGCCCCTGGACTAGCGGGAGGGGCTCCCACGAGCAGTACTTC
CASSPWTSGRGSHEQYF
>TRBJ2-3|TRBV5-1|few|-
TGCGCCAGCAGCGGGGGGGCTAGCACGCAGTATTTT
CASSGGASTQYF
>TRBJ2-7|TRBV4-3|many|-
TGCGCCAGCAGCGAGGGAGCGAGCTCCTACGAGCAGTACTTC
CASSEGASSYEQYF
>TRBJ2-1|TRBV7-2|many|TRBD2
TGTGCCAGCAGCTTTCTCCCTAGCGGGAGGCCCAATGAGCAGTTCTTC
CASSFLPSGRPNEQFF
>TRBJ2-5|TRBV5-1|many|TRBD2
TGCGCCAGCAGCTGGGCCCGGGGGGGCGAGGAGACCCAGTACTTC
CASSWARGGEETQYF
>TRBJ2-7|TRBV14|many|-
TGTGCCAGCAGCCAATTGCGACCCTATGTCTACGAGCAGTACTTC
CASSQLRPYVYEQYF
>TRBJ2-7|TRBV20-1|many|TRBD2
TGCAGTGCTAGTCCGAGGAGCGGGAGGTTGGACGAGCAGTACTTC
CSASPRSGRLDEQYF
>TRBJ2-4|TRBV3-1|many|TRBD2
TGTGCCAGCAGCCACCGGGGGGGACTAAACATTCAGTACTTC
CASSHRGGLNIQYF
>TRBJ1-1|TRBV3-1|many|-
TGTGCCAGCAGCCATGGACAGTGGGTGAACACTGAAGCTTTCTTT
CASSHGQWVNTEAFF
>TRBJ2-1|TRBV15|few|TRBD2
TGTGCCACCAGCAGAGGGGTCGGGACTAGCGGGAGCCAAGATGGGAATGAGCAGTTCTTC
CATSRGVGTSGSQDGNEQFF